These 3 T cell receptor beta chains share one sample of origin, sequenced in a study of blood T cell repertoires in COVID-19. Sequenced by immunoSEQ multiplex PCR; TCRdb stores in-frame clones only, minus some. This table has under 350,000 clones, under 90% appearing once. The sequenced sample consisted of PBMCs or T cells enriched from blood (not recorded which). All receptors come from a young man who had recovered from COVID-19.

The chain carries TRBV5-5 and TRBJ1-1; maybe TRBD1 (5 bases). Trimming took off 0 bases at V and 10 bases at J, with 10 bases between the two ends. The CDR3 spans 12 residues. The germline V gene encodes CDR1 SGHKS and CDR2 YYEKEE (reference sequence). As DNA, the CDR3 is TGTGCCAGCAGCTTGGATAGGGGAGGAGCTTTCTTT. It encodes CASSLDRGGAFF.

CDR3 sequence reads: CASSPLTDTDTQYF. CDR3 in DNA: TGTGCCAGCAGCCCCCTTACAGACACAGATACGCAGTATTTT. The chain couples TRBV4-2 to TRBJ2-3; no definite D call. The CDR3 totals 14 residues. V lost 4 bases and J 2 bases, leaving 10 bases between the germline ends. Germline V CDR1 and CDR2: LGHNA, YNFKEQ.

The chain is built from TRBV2 and TRBJ2-1, with TRBD2 as a possible D gene (6 bases). The CDR3 runs 18 residues. Trimming shortened V by 7 bases and J by 1 base, and 23 bases separated the two germline ends. The germline gives CDR1 SNHLY, CDR2 FYNNEI. The CDR3 loop reads CASTKGDSRSRSYNEQFF. CDR3 nucleotide sequence: TGTGCCAGCACGAAAGGGGACTCGAGAAGCCGGTCCTACAATGAGCAGTTCTTC.